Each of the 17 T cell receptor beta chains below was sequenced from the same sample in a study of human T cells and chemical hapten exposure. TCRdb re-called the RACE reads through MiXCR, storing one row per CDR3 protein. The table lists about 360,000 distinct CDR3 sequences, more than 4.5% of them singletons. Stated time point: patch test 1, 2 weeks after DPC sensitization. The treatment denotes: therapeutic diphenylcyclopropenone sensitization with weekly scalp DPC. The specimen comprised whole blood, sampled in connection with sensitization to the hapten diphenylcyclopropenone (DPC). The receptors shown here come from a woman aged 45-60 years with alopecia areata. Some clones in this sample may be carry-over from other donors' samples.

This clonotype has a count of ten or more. The CDR3 DNA reads as TGTGCCAGCAGTTACTCCCCTCAGCGGGGAACAGATACGCAGTATTTT. This sequence encodes CASSYSPQRGTDTQYF. J is TRBJ2-3 and V is TRBV6-2 or TRBV6-3, with TRBD2 identical over 7 bases. The CDR3 is made up of 16 amino acids. J gave up 3 bases and V 0 bases, and 6 bases lay outside the gene matches. In germline, CDR1 is MNHEY, CDR2 SVGEGT.

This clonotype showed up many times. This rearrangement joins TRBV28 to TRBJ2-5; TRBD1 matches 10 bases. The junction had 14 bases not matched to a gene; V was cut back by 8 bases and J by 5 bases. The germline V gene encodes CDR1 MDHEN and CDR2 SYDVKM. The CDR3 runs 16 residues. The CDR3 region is CASSPPGGTGVETQYF. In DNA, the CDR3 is TGTGCCAGCTCCCCCCCCGGGGGGACAGGGGTGGAGACCCAGTACTTC.

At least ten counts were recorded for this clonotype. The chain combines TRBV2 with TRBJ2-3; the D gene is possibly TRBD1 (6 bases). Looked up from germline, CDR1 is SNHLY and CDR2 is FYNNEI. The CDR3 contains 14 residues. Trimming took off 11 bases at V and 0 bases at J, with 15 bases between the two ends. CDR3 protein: CAGGPGHSTDTQYF. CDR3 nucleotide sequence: TGTGCCGGGGGACCGGGACACAGCACAGATACGCAGTATTTT. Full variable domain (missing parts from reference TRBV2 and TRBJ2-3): EPEVTQTPSHQVTQMGQEVILRCVPISNHLYFYWYRQILGQKVEFLVSFYNNEISEKSEIFDDQFSVERPDGSNFTLKIRSTKLEDSAMYFCAGGPGHSTDTQYFGPGTRLTVL.

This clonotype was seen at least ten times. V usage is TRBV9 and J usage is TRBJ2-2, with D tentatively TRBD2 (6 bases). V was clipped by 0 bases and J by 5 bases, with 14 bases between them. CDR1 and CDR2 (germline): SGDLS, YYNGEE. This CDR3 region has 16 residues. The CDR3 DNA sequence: TGTGCCAGCAGCGTAGCCGGCGGGGCTAAGACCGGGGAGCTGTTTTTT. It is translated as CASSVAGGAKTGELFF. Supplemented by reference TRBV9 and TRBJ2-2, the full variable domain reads DSGVTQTPKHLITATGQRVTLRCSPRSGDLSVYWYQQSLDQGLQFLIQYYNGEERAKGNILERFSAQQFPDLHSELNLSSLELGDSALYFCASSVAGGAKTGELFFGEGSRLTVL.

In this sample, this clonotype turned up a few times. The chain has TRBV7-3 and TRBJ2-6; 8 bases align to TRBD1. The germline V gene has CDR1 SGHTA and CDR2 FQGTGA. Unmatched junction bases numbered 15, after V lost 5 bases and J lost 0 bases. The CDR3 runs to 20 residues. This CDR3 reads CASSISRVGTGDSGANVLTF. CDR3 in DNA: TGTGCCAGCAGCATATCGCGCGTGGGGACAGGCGACTCTGGGGCCAACGTCCTGACTTTC.

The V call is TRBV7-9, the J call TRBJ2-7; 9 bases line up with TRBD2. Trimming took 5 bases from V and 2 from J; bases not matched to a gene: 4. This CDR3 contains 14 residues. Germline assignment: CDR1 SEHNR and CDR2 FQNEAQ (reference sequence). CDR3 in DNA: TGTGCCAGCAGCACCCTAGCGGGGACCTACGAGCAGTACTTC. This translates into CASSTLAGTYEQYF.

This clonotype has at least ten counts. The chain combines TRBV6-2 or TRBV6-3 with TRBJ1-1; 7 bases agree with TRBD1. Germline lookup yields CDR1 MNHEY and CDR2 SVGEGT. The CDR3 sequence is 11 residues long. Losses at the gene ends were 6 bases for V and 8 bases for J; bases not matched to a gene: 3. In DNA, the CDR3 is TGTGCCAGCAGCTCGGACAGGGAAGCTTTCTTT. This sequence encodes CASSSDREAFF.

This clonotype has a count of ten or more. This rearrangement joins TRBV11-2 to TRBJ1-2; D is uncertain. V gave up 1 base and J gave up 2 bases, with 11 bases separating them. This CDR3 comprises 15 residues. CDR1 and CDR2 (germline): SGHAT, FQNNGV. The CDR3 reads CASSLVPDGNYGYTF. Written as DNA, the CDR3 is TGTGCCAGCAGCTTAGTCCCAGATGGCAACTATGGCTACACCTTC.

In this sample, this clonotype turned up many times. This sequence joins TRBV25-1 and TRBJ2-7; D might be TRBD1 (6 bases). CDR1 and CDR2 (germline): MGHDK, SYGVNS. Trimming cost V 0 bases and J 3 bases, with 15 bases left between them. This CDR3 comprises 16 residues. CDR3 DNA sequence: TGTGCCAGCAGTGAATATGGGGGAACAGGGAGCTACGAGCAGTACTTC. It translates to CASSEYGGTGSYEQYF.

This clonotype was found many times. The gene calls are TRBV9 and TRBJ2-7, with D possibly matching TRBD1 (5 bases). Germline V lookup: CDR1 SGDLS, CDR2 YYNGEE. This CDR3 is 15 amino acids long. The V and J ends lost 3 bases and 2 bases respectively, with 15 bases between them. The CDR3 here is CASSAEGAGTYEQYF. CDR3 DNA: TGTGCCAGCAGCGCAGAAGGGGCAGGCACCTACGAGCAGTACTTC.

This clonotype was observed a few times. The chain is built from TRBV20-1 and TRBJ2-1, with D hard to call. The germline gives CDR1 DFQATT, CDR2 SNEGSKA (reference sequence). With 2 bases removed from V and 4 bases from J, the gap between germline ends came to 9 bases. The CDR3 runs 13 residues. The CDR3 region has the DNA TGCAGTGCTAGATCGGTGCGTTACAATGAGCAGTTCTTC. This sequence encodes CSARSVRYNEQFF.

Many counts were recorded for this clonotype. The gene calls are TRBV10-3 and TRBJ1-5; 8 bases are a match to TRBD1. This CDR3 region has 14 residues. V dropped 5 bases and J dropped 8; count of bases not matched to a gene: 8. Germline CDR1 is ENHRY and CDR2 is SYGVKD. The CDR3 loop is CAISSGQGMEPQHF. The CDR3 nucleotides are TGTGCCATCAGTTCCGGACAGGGTATGGAGCCCCAGCATTTT.

CDR3 in DNA: TGTGCCAGCAGTCTCTCGGGACAGGGGGCCTATGGCTACACCTTC. This gives the protein CASSLSGQGAYGYTF. The chain carries TRBV6-5 and TRBJ1-2; 12 nucleotides agree with TRBD1. Trimming cost V 5 bases and J 4 bases; bases outside gene matches: 5. Germline values: CDR1 MNHEY, CDR2 SVGAGI. The CDR3 runs 15 residues.

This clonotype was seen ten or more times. The CDR3 nucleotides are TGCAGCGTTGAGCCCACCGGGACTAGCGGCACAGATACGCAGTATTTT. It yields the protein CSVEPTGTSGTDTQYF. The chain has TRBV29-1 and TRBJ2-3; TRBD2 matches at 10 bases. Per germline, CDR1 SQVTM and CDR2 ANQGSEA. The V and J ends lost 3 bases and 1 base, in that order; junction bases with no gene match: 7. The CDR3 loop spans 16 amino acids.

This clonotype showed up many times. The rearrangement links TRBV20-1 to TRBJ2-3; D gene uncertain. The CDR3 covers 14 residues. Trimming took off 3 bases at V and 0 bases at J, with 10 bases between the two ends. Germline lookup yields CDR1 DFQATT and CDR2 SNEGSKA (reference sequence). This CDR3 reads CSASQQDSTDTQYF. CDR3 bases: TGCAGTGCTAGTCAGCAAGATAGCACAGATACGCAGTATTTT.

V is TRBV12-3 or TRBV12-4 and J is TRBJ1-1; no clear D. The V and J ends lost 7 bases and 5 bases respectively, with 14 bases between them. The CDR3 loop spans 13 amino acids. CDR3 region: CASTFGPQTEAFF. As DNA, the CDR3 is TGTGCCAGCACCTTTGGACCCCAGACTGAAGCTTTCTTT.

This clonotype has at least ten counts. CDR3 sequence: CAISEGAANYGYTF. CDR3 sequence (DNA): TGTGCCATCAGTGAGGGGGCCGCGAACTATGGCTACACCTTC. This chain connects TRBV10-3 to TRBJ1-2; D may be TRBD1 (5 bases). The CDR3 totals 14 residues. Germline CDR1 and CDR2: ENHRY and SYGVKD. Trimming took 2 bases from V and 2 from J, leaving 9 bases between them.